This TCR beta chain emerged from a study of vaccination and CD4 T cells after COVID-19. Study context: Six men and four women formed the convalescents, two being Hispanic. Overlapping spike peptides served as the stimulus for the cells. These peptides came from SARS-CoV-2 and from the common cold coronaviruses HCoV-NL63, HCoV-OC43 and HCoV-229E.

The Oncomine TCR Beta short-read assay sequenced DNA from cultured CD4+ T cells. MiXCR, run by TCRdb on the PCR reads, gives a single entry per CDR3 protein. The table has 18,000 or so distinct CDR3 sequences, roughly two fifths seen once. Time point given: late sampling 161 to 241 days after vaccination in three convalescent patients. Treatment indicated: approximately 11-day PBMC culture with coronavirus spike peptide pools or control peptides (ViraFEST assay). With respect to this clonotype: The target antigen is unknown.

In germline, CDR1 is SGHNT, CDR2 YENEEA. V was pared by 7 bases and J by 0 bases, with 7 bases of the junction left unmatched. The CDR3 runs 15 residues. This clonotype was sampled from a human donor who had recovered from COVID-19. The sequences come from CD4+ T cells from blood, cultured in vitro, collected about 7 months after SARS-CoV-2 vaccination. The rearrangement joins TRBV11-3 to TRBJ2-7; the match to TRBD2 covers 9 bases. The CDR3 DNA reads TGTGCCAGCAACCTCCGACTAGCGGCCTCCTACGAGCAGTACTTC. It encodes CASNLRLAASYEQYF. Looking up the rest from reference TRBV11-3 and TRBJ2-7 gives the full variable domain: EAGVVQSPRYKIIEKKQPVAFWCNPISGHNTLYWYLQNLGQGPELLIRYENEEAVDDSQLPKDRFSAERLKGVDSTLKIQPAELGDSAVYLCASNLRLAASYEQYFGPGTRLTVT.